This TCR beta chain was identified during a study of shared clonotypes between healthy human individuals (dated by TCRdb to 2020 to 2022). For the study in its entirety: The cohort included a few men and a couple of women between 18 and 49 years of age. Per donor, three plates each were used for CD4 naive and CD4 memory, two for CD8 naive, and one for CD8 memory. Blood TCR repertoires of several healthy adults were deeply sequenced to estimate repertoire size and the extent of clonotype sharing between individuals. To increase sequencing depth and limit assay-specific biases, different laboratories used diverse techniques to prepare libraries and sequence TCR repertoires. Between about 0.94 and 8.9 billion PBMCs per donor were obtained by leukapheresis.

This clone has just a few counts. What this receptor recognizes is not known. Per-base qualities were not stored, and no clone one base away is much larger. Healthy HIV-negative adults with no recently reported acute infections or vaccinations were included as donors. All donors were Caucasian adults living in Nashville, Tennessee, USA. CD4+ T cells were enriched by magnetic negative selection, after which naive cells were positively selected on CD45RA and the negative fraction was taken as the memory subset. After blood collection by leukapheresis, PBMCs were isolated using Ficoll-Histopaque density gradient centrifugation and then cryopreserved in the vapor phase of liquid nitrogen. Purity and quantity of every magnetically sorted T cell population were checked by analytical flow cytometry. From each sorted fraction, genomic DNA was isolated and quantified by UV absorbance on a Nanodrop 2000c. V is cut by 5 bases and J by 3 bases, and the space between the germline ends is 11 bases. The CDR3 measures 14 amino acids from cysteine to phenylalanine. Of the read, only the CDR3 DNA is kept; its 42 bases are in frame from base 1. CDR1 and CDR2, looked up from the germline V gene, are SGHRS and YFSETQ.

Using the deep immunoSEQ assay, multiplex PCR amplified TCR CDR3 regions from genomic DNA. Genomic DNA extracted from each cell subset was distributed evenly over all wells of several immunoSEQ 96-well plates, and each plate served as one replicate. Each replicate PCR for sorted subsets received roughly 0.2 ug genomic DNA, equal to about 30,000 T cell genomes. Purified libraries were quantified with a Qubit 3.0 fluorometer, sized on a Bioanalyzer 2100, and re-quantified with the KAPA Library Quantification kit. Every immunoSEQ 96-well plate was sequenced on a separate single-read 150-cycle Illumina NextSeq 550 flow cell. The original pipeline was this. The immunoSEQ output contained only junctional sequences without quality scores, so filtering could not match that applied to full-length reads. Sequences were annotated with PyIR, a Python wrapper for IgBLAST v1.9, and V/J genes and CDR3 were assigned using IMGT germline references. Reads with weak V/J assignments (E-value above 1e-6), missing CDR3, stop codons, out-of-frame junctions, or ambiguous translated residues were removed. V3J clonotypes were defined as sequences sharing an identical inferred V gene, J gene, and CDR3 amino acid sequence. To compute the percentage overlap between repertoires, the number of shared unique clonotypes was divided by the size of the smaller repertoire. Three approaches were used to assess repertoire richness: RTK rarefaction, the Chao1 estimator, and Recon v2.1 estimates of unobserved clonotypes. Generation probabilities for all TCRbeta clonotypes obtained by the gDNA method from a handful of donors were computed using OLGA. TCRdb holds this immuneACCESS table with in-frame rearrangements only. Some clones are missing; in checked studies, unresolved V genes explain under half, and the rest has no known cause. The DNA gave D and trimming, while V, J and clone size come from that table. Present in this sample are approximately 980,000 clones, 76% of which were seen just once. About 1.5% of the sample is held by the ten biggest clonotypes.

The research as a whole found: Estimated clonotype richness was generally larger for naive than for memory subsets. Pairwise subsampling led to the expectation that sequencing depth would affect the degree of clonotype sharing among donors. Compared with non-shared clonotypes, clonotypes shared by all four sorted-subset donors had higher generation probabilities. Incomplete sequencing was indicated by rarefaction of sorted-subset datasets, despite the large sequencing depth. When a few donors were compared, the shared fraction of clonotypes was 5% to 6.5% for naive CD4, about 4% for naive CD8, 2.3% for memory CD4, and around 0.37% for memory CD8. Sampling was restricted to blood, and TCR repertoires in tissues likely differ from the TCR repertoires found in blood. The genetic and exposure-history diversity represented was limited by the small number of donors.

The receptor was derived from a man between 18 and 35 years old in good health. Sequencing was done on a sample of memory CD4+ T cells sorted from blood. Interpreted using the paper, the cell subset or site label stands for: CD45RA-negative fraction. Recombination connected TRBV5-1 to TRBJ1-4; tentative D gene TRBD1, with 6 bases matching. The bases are TGCGCCAGCAGATCGGGGGCGTCTAATGAAAAACTGTTTTTT. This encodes CASRSGASNEKLFF.